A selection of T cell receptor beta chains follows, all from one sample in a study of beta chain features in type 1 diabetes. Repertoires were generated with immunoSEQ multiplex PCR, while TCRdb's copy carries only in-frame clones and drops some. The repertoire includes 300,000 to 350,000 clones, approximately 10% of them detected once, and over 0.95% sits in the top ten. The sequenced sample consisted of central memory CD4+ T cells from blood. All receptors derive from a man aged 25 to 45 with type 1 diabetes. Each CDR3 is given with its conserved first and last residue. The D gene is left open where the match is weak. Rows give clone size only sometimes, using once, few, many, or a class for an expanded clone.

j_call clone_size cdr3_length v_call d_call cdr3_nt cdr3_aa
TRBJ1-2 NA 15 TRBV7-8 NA TGTGCCAGCAGCCCGAGTCGGACGGGCAACTATGGCTACACCTTC CASSPSRTGNYGYTF
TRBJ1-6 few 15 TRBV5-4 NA TGTGCCAGCAGCTCCGGGACCCCGAATAATTCACCCCTCCACTTT CASSSGTPNNSPLHF
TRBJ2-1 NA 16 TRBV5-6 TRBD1 TGTGCCAGCAGCCCCTGGACAGGGAAATCCTACAATGAGCAGTTCTTC CASSPWTGKSYNEQFF
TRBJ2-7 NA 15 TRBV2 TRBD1 TGTGCCAGCAGTGAGGGGGACAGGGGTGGTAACGAGCAGTACTTC CASSEGDRGGNEQYF
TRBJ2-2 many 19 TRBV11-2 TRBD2 TGTGCCAGCAGCTTACTTGGACTAGCGGGGGGACCTAACACCGGGGAGCTGTTTTTT CASSLLGLAGGPNTGELFF
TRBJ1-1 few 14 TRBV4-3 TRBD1 TGCGCCAGCAGCCAAGAGGAGAGACAGGGCGAAGCTTTCTTT CASSQEERQGEAFF
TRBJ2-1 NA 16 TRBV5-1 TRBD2 TGCGCCAGCAGCTTGCGGGCTAGCGGGGGTCCAAATGAGCAGTTCTTC CASSLRASGGPNEQFF
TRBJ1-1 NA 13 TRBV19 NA TGTGCCAGTAGGCCCAGGGCTAACAGTGAAGCTTTCTTT CASRPRANSEAFF
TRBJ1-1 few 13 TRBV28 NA TGTGCCAGCAGTTTAGGATCGAACACTGAAGCTTTCTTT CASSLGSNTEAFF
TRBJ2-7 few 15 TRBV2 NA TGTGCCAGCAGTGAGAATTTTCCGGGGCAGGGCGAGCAGTACTTC CASSENFPGQGEQYF
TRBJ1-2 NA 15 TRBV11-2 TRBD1 TGTGCCAGCAGCTTGGGGACAGGGGGCTACTATGGCTACACCTTC CASSLGTGGYYGYTF
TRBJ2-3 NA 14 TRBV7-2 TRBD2 TGTGCCAGCAGCTCGGGACTAGCGGTAGATACGCAGTATTTT CASSSGLAVDTQYF
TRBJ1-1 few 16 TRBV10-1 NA TGCGCCAGCAGTGAGTTTGGGCAACCGAAGAACACTGAAGCTTTCTTT CASSEFGQPKNTEAFF
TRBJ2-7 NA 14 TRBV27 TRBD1 TGTGCCAGTCAAGGTAGGGGGCGCAGCGACGAGCAGTACTTC CASQGRGRSDEQYF
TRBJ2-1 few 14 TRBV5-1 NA TGCGCCAGCAGCTTAAGGACAGACTGGGGTGAGCAGTTCTTC CASSLRTDWGEQFF
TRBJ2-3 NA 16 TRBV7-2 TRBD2 TGTGCCAGCAGCCCACGACTAGCGGGGGGGCGGGGTACGCAGTATTTT CASSPRLAGGRGTQYF
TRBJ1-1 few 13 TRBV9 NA TGTGCCAGCAGCGTTATGGGGAACACTGAAGCTTTCTTT CASSVMGNTEAFF
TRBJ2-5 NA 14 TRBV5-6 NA TGTGCCAGCACCAACAATGGGGGCCAAGAGACCCAGTACTTC CASTNNGGQETQYF
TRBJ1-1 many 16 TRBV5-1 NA TGCGCCAGCAGCTTGGCAACAGGGAACATGAACACTGAAGCTTTCTTT CASSLATGNMNTEAFF
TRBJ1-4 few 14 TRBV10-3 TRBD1 TGTGCCACAACTGCGGGACAGGGCAACGAAAAACTGTTTTTT CATTAGQGNEKLFF
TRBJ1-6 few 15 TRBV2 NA TGTGCCAGCAAGGAGGTGAGCTCCTATAATTCACCCCTCCACTTT CASKEVSSYNSPLHF
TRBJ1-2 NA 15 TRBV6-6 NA TGTGCCAGCAGTTCCTCCATCCAGGCGGTCTATGGCTACACCTTC CASSSSIQAVYGYTF